This T cell receptor (beta chain) was recovered during a study of breast tumors, draining lymph nodes, adjacent tissues. Axillary draining lymph nodes of breast cancer patients supplied the node samples. TCRdb reprocessed the multiplex PCR reads via MiXCR and lists one record per CDR3 protein. Here the sample spans approximately 250,000 distinct CDR3 sequences, around 35% being singletons. Looked up from germline, CDR1 is DFQATT and CDR2 is SNEGSKA (reference sequence). Trimming removed 1 base from V and 2 bases from J, with 12 bases in between. The CDR3 runs 14 residues. In its sample, this clonotype was seen many times. The antigen remains undetermined. Whole-study results and caveats: Luminal-like breast cancer showed significantly greater tumor-nontumor repertoire similarity than basal-like breast cancer did. Tumors had less TCR diversity than lymph nodes, more than nontumor tissue. Findings are consistent with lymph node origin and intratumoral expansion of most tumor T cells.

Sequencing was done on a sample of axillary lymph node tissue. The clonotype originates from a female donor with breast cancer. Some clones in this sample may be carry-over from other donors' samples. The chain links TRBV20-1 to TRBJ2-7; D may be TRBD1 or TRBD2 (5 bases each). This CDR3 reads CSARVGTSAYEQYF. CDR3 bases: TGCAGTGCTAGAGTGGGGACGTCTGCCTACGAGCAGTACTTC.